These 24 T cell receptor beta chains came from one sample sequenced in a study of T-cell memory formation after mild COVID-19. TCRdb fed the 5' RACE reads into MiXCR, producing one record per CDR3 protein. The table includes 200,000 to 250,000 distinct CDR3 sequences, roughly 10% detected once. Sequenced: PBMCs or a T cell subset sorted from them (not recorded which). These receptors came from a man aged 18 to 35 who had mild COVID-19 (a few samples of this study predate the infection). Cell type and time point are not known.

This clonotype has only a few counts. The chain has TRBV5-1 and TRBJ2-2, with 9 nucleotides matching TRBD1. V was clipped by 5 bases and J by 6 bases; unmatched bases: 5. Germline assignment: CDR1 SGHRS and CDR2 YFSETQ. This CDR3 is 14 amino acids long. The CDR3: CASRAGTGPGELFF. In nucleotides, the CDR3 is TGCGCCAGCAGAGCCGGGACAGGGCCCGGGGAGCTGTTTTTT.

The chain links TRBV29-1 to TRBJ1-5; D is perhaps TRBD1 (5 bases). Germline lookup yields CDR1 SQVTM and CDR2 ANQGSEA. V was trimmed by 0 bases and J by 7 bases, leaving 13 bases between them. This CDR3 has 14 amino acids. CDR3 protein: CSVEDHRSRQPQHF. CDR3 DNA sequence: TGCAGCGTTGAAGATCACAGGAGCCGGCAGCCCCAGCATTTT.

The DNA for the CDR3 is TGTGCCAGCAGCTTAACAGGGGCAACCGGTGGCTACACCTTC. This gives the protein CASSLTGATGGYTF. V gene TRBV7-2 combines with J gene TRBJ1-2, with 7 bases that match TRBD1. There are 14 residues in the CDR3. Germline V lookup: CDR1 SGHTA, CDR2 FQGNSA. V lost 2 bases to trimming and J lost 7 bases; unmatched junction nucleotides: 7.

J is TRBJ2-5 and V is TRBV29-1; tentatively, D is TRBD2 (6 bases). Germline assignment: CDR1 SQVTM and CDR2 ANQGSEA. V lost 5 bases and J lost 3, with 10 bases in between. CDR3 length: 12 amino acids. The CDR3 reads CSVRGAKETQYF. DNA of the CDR3: TGCAGCGTTCGCGGGGCAAAAGAGACCCAGTACTTC.

The gene calls are TRBV12-3 or TRBV12-4 and TRBJ1-5; no clear D gene. CDR3 length equals 14 residues. Trimming shortened V by 2 bases and J by 5 bases, and 10 bases separated the two germline ends. CDR3 nucleotide sequence: TGTGCCAGCAGTTTATTAGGGTTCGATCAGCCCCAGCATTTT. Encoded protein: CASSLLGFDQPQHF.

The rearrangement links TRBV7-2 to TRBJ2-5; D not resolved. The CDR3 runs to 13 residues. CDR1 is SGHTA and CDR2 is FQGNSA in the germline V gene. V lost 8 bases and J 4 bases, leaving 14 bases between the germline ends. CDR3 sequence reads: CASVRSVSETQYF. In DNA form, the CDR3 reads TGTGCCAGCGTGCGGTCCGTGTCAGAGACCCAGTACTTC.

This clonotype was detected only a few times. The chain recombines TRBV7-2 with TRBJ2-3; weak D call: TRBD2 (6 bases). This CDR3 region has 13 residues. The germline CDR1 and CDR2 sequences are SGHTA and FQGNSA. Between the trimmed V and J ends, which lost 1 base and 8 bases, there was a span of 10 bases. CDR3 sequence: CASSLGVGGTQYF. CDR3 in DNA: TGTGCCAGCAGCTTAGGGGTGGGGGGTACGCAGTATTTT. The complete variable domain, with remaining parts taken from reference TRBV7-2 and TRBJ2-3, reads GAGVSQSPSNKVTEKGKDVELRCDPISGHTALYWYRQSLGQGLEFLIYFQGNSAPDKSGLPSDRFSAERTGGSVSTLTIQRTQQEDSAVYLCASSLGVGGTQYFGPGTRLTVL.

This clonotype showed up many times. The chain recombines TRBV12-3 or TRBV12-4 with TRBJ2-7; 7 positions agree with TRBD1. CDR3 length: 13 residues. Losses at the gene ends were 5 bases for V and 3 bases for J; bases not matched to a gene: 4. DNA for the CDR3: TGTGCCAGCAGTCTGGGACAGTACTACGAGCAGTACGTC. Amino acid sequence: CASSLGQYYEQYV.

This clonotype was seen a few times. This chain uses TRBV5-1 with TRBJ2-1, with D uncertain. CDR1 is SGHRS and CDR2 is YFSETQ in the germline V gene. Trimming left V 2 bases short and J 6 bases short, with 3 bases between. CDR3 length equals 11 residues. The CDR3 here is CASSFRNEQFF. As DNA, the CDR3 is TGCGCCAGCAGCTTCCGCAATGAGCAGTTCTTC.

This clonotype has at least ten counts. The chain employs TRBV2 and TRBJ1-1, with no clear D. Germline V gene lookup returns CDR1 SNHLY and CDR2 FYNNEI. Trimming removed 6 bases from V and 1 base from J, with 3 bases in between. The CDR3 runs 11 residues. CDR3 residues: CASRENTEAFF. CDR3 DNA: TGTGCCAGCAGGGAGAACACTGAAGCTTTCTTT.

This clonotype was counted a few times. The chain joins TRBV6-6 to TRBJ2-2, with D possibly matching TRBD2 (5 bases). The CDR3 contains 16 residues. V was cut by 2 bases and J by 4 bases, with 14 bases left in between. Looked up from germline, CDR1 is MNHNY and CDR2 is SVGAGI (reference sequence). The CDR3 DNA is TGTGCCAGCAGTTACGGATCGGCTAGCCGCACCGGGGAGCTGTTTTTT. As protein: CASSYGSASRTGELFF.

This clonotype was recorded at least ten times. The genes are TRBV20-1 and TRBJ2-7, with D perhaps matching TRBD1 (5 bases). Germline lookup yields CDR1 DFQATT and CDR2 SNEGSKA (reference sequence). Between the trimmed V and J ends, which lost 4 bases and 6 bases, there was a span of 19 bases. The CDR3 runs 14 residues. CDR3: CSAITGPLSGEQYV. In nucleotides, the CDR3 is TGCAGTGCTATAACAGGTCCGCTTTCGGGCGAGCAGTACGTC.

The V and J genes are TRBV19 and TRBJ2-5; 7 nucleotides align to TRBD1. Looked up from germline, CDR1 is LNHDA and CDR2 is SQIVND (reference sequence). The CDR3 is 15 amino acids. The J segment lost 3 bases and the V segment lost 3 bases, leaving 7 bases of the junction unmatched. The CDR3 coding sequence is TGTGCCAGTAGTATCGGGTCAGGGGGTGAAGAGACCCAGTACTTC. Its translation: CASSIGSGGEETQYF. The full variable domain, rest sourced from reference TRBV19 and TRBJ2-5, is DGGITQSPKYLFRKEGQNVTLSCEQNLNHDAMYWYRQDPGQGLRLIYYSQIVNDFQKGDIAEGYSVSREKKESFPLTVTSAQKNPTAFYLCASSIGSGGEETQYFGPGTRLLVL.

This chain joins TRBV19 and TRBJ1-5; 9 positions match TRBD1. This CDR3 contains 15 residues. After removal of 5 bases from V and 6 bases from J, the junction contained 8 bases not matched to a gene. The germline CDR1 and CDR2 sequences are LNHDA and SQIVND (reference sequence). CDR3 in amino acids: CASSLGRTGVQPQHF. The CDR3 DNA follows: TGTGCCAGTAGTCTCGGGCGGACAGGGGTTCAGCCCCAGCATTTT. The full variable domain, in which reference TRBV19 and TRBJ1-5 provide the parts outside the CDR3, is DGGITQSPKYLFRKEGQNVTLSCEQNLNHDAMYWYRQDPGQGLRLIYYSQIVNDFQKGDIAEGYSVSREKKESFPLTVTSAQKNPTAFYLCASSLGRTGVQPQHFGDGTRLSIL.

The chain employs TRBV6-6 and TRBJ2-5; D not resolved. This CDR3 spans 16 amino acids. V dropped 0 bases and J dropped 5 bases, with 16 bases sitting between them. Per germline, CDR1 MNHNY and CDR2 SVGAGI (reference sequence). CDR3 sequence reads: CASSYSPERAGETQYF. CDR3 nucleotide sequence: TGTGCCAGCAGTTACTCGCCGGAACGAGCCGGGGAGACCCAGTACTTC.

This clonotype turned up a few times. The V gene is TRBV7-2, the J gene TRBJ2-7, with 8 bases fitting TRBD2. After removal of 7 bases from V and 1 base from J, the junction contained 6 bases not matched to a gene. The germline gives CDR1 SGHTA, CDR2 FQGNSA. The CDR3 has 14 amino acids. Written as DNA, the CDR3 is TGTGCCAGCACCACCAGCGGGGGATCCTACGAGCAGTACTTC. Encoded protein: CASTTSGGSYEQYF.

The chain employs TRBV4-3 and TRBJ1-4, with D uncertain. CDR1 and CDR2 (germline): LGHNA, YSLEER. Between the trimmed V and J ends, which lost 3 bases and 0 bases, there was a span of 8 bases. The CDR3 covers 15 residues. The CDR3 loop reads CASSQNGATNEKLFF. Here the CDR3 DNA reads TGCGCCAGCAGCCAGAACGGTGCAACTAATGAAAAACTGTTTTTT.

In its sample, this clonotype was seen a few times. V usage is TRBV4-3 and J usage is TRBJ1-4, with 7 bases that match TRBD1. Trimming cost V 1 base and J 5 bases; bases outside gene matches: 4. Germline loops: CDR1 LGHNA, CDR2 YSLEER. This CDR3 region has 15 residues. The CDR3 sequence is CASSQGNRGNEKLFF. In nucleotides, the CDR3 is TGCGCCAGCAGCCAAGGAAACAGGGGCAATGAAAAACTGTTTTTT.

The chain combines TRBV15 with TRBJ2-5; D perhaps matches TRBD1 (6 bases). There are 13 residues in the CDR3. V was clipped by 1 base and J by 4 bases, with 7 bases between them. The germline V gene has CDR1 LNHNV and CDR2 YYDKDF (reference sequence). For the CDR3, the DNA is TGTGCCACCAGCAGAGTACAGGGAGAGACCCAGTACTTC. This sequence encodes CATSRVQGETQYF.

This clonotype was observed a handful of times. V usage is TRBV28 and J usage is TRBJ1-1, with no clear D. Between the trimmed V and J ends, which lost 1 base and 7 bases, there was a span of 13 bases. The CDR3 runs 14 residues. From germline, CDR1 is MDHEN and CDR2 SYDVKM. Written as DNA, the CDR3 is TGTGCCAGCAGTTTATTATCCGGTACCAATGAAGCTTTCTTT. This codes for CASSLLSGTNEAFF.

V and J are TRBV5-1 and TRBJ1-1; TRBD1 might be the D (5 bases). V shed 5 bases and J shed 4 bases, with 15 bases lying between them. The germline gives CDR1 SGHRS, CDR2 YFSETQ. This CDR3 comprises 14 residues. The CDR3 reads CASSPGTGPTEAFF. CDR3 in DNA: TGCGCCAGCAGTCCCGGGACGGGCCCCACTGAAGCTTTCTTT.

This clonotype appeared a few times. The V call is TRBV2, the J call TRBJ1-2; 8 nucleotides agree with TRBD1. Germline CDR1 reads SNHLY; CDR2 reads FYNNEI. The CDR3 is made up of 13 amino acids. J was trimmed by 7 bases and V by 7 bases; bases with no gene match: 8. The DNA for the CDR3 is TGTGCCAGCATTCCGGGACAGGCCCTTGGCTACACCTTC. Its translation is CASIPGQALGYTF.

This chain links TRBV10-3 with TRBJ2-7, with D possibly being TRBD1 (5 bases). Germline lookup yields CDR1 ENHRY and CDR2 SYGVKD. V was trimmed by 7 bases and J by 5 bases, leaving 18 bases between them. The CDR3 is 14 residues long. CDR3 region: CAITPGQGSHEQYF. CDR3 in DNA: TGTGCCATCACCCCCGGGCAGGGTAGCCACGAGCAGTACTTC.

This clonotype was observed a handful of times. The genes are TRBV20-1 and TRBJ2-7; D gene uncertain. Trimming removed 1 base from V and 0 bases from J, with 10 bases in between. CDR3 size: 14 residues. Looked up from germline, CDR1 is DFQATT and CDR2 is SNEGSKA (reference sequence). The CDR3, as DNA: TGCAGTGCTAGAGGTAGAAGAGTCTCCTACGAGCAGTACTTC. It codes for CSARGRRVSYEQYF.